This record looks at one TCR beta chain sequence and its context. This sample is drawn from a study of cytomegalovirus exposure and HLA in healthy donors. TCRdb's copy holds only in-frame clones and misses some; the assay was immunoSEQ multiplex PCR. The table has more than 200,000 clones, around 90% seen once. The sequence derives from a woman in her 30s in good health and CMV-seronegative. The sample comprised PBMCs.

The CDR3 bases are TGTGCCAGCAGTGATCGCGGAATCTCCTACGAGCAGTACTTC. Translating it yields CASSDRGISYEQYF. This rearrangement joins TRBV2 to TRBJ2-7; D call uncertain. The CDR3 has 14 amino acids. The V end lost 3 bases, the J end lost 0 bases, and 9 bases lay between the germline ends. Looked up from germline, CDR1 is SNHLY and CDR2 is FYNNEI.